The next 12 T cell receptor beta chains were all read from a single sample in a study of blood T cell repertoires in COVID-19. The repertoire was sequenced with immunoSEQ multiplex PCR; TCRdb's copy has only in-frame clones and lacks some. The profile shows more than 150,000 clones, over 70% of them singletons. The source material was PBMCs or T cells enriched from blood (not recorded which). These receptors were obtained from an older woman who had recovered from COVID-19.

The chain recombines TRBV27 with TRBJ1-6, with TRBD1 as a possible D gene (6 bases). The CDR3 totals 13 residues. Germline CDR1 is MNHEY and CDR2 is SMNVEV (reference sequence). V lost 0 bases, J lost 14 bases, and 11 bases lay in between. The CDR3 sequence is CASSLSGQWALHF. The CDR3 DNA sequence: TGTGCCAGCAGTTTATCAGGACAGTGGGCCCTCCACTTT.

This clone was detected once. The chain is built from TRBV27 and TRBJ1-2; 9 positions match TRBD1. CDR1 and CDR2 (germline): MNHEY, SMNVEV (reference sequence). The CDR3 runs to 15 residues. V dropped 5 bases and J dropped 4; count of bases not matched to a gene: 8. The CDR3 is CASSPGTGFSYGYTF. The CDR3 DNA reads TGTGCCAGCAGTCCCGGGACAGGGTTCTCCTATGGCTACACCTTC.

This chain uses TRBV20-1 with TRBJ2-1, with D possibly matching TRBD1 (6 bases). The CDR3 is made up of 11 amino acids. Per the germline V gene, CDR1 is DFQATT and CDR2 is SNEGSKA (reference sequence). V lost 5 bases and J 9 bases, leaving 11 bases between the germline ends. In DNA form, the CDR3 reads TGCAGTGCTTCTGGACAGATTGAGCAGTTCTTC. It specifies CSASGQIEQFF.

The V gene is TRBV18, the J gene TRBJ2-5; D possibly corresponds to TRBD2 (6 bases). Trimming shortened V by 2 bases and J by 0 bases, and 10 bases separated the two germline ends. The CDR3 runs to 15 residues. Germline V gene sequence: CDR1 KGHSH, CDR2 LQKENI. DNA of the CDR3: TGTGCCAGCTCACCAGTTCCTAGCGACCAAGAGACCCAGTACTTC. It specifies CASSPVPSDQETQYF.

The CDR3 DNA follows: TGTGCCAGCAGCCCAAACTACGACGAGACCCAGTACTTC. Its protein is CASSPNYDETQYF. The chain carries TRBV11-2 and TRBJ2-5; D uncertain. Germline loops: CDR1 SGHAT, CDR2 FQNNGV. CDR3 length equals 13 residues. Trimming left V 5 bases short and J 5 bases short, with 12 bases between.

The CDR3 region has the DNA TGCAGTGCTAGTGGGACAGGGAAGGGGGACTACGAGCAGTACTTC. Its protein is CSASGTGKGDYEQYF. The chain recombines TRBV20-1 with TRBJ2-7; TRBD1 matches 9 bases. Germline CDR1 reads DFQATT; CDR2 reads SNEGSKA (reference sequence). V lost 3 bases and J lost 3; bases outside the gene matches: 9. The CDR3 loop spans 15 amino acids.

The chain combines TRBV10-3 with TRBJ1-1; D ambiguous. CDR1 and CDR2 from the germline V gene are ENHRY and SYGVKD. Trimming stripped 3 bases from V and 0 bases from J, with 8 bases between. The CDR3 has 14 amino acids. Written as DNA, the CDR3 is TGTGCCATCAGTGACGCGGGGTTGAACACTGAAGCTTTCTTT. Its protein product is CAISDAGLNTEAFF.

The rearrangement uses TRBV6-4 and TRBJ1-1; a weak D match, TRBD1 (6 bases). Between the trimmed V and J ends, which lost 3 bases and 1 base, there was a span of 9 bases. Germline CDR1 reads MRHNA; CDR2 reads SNTAGT. The CDR3 is 14 amino acids. The DNA for the CDR3 is TGTGCCAGCAGTGAAACGGGACAGAACACTGAAGCTTTCTTT. Its translation: CASSETGQNTEAFF.

The table lists this clone with a count of one. The chain carries TRBV21-1 and TRBJ2-5; the D call TRBD2 from the table was never checked on the DNA. TRBV21-1 corresponds to a pseudogene. The CDR3 covers 19 residues. DNA of the CDR3: TGTGCGAACTTCCGGGCCCGTCGGGGACTAGCGGGGAACCAAGAGACCCAGTACTTC. Protein sequence: CANFRARRGLAGNQETQYF.

The V gene is TRBV5-5, the J gene TRBJ1-4; TRBD1 agrees at 8 bases. Trimming at V came to 0 bases and at J to 0 bases, leaving 4 bases not matched to a gene. The V gene's germline CDR1 is SGHKS and CDR2 YYEKEE (reference sequence). This CDR3 spans 17 amino acids. The CDR3 DNA reads as TGTGCCAGCAGCTTGGCTGGACAGGGAACAACTAATGAAAAACTGTTTTTT. It is translated as CASSLAGQGTTNEKLFF.

This chain joins TRBV12-3 or TRBV12-4 and TRBJ1-2; D may be TRBD1 (5 bases). The CDR3 has 13 amino acids. V was cut by 5 bases and J by 5 bases, with 12 bases left in between. The CDR3 DNA sequence: TGTGCCAGCAGTCCCTCAGACAGATATGGCTACACCTTC. Protein: CASSPSDRYGYTF.

This chain links TRBV5-1 with TRBJ1-4, with 7 bases that match TRBD1. This CDR3 has 15 amino acids. CDR1 is SGHRS and CDR2 is YFSETQ in the germline V gene. The ends lost 4 bases at V and 8 bases at J; junction bases unmatched: 11. The CDR3 spells CASSRDDRAREKLFF. The CDR3 DNA reads TGCGCCAGCAGCCGAGACGACAGGGCCCGAGAAAAACTGTTTTTT.